The 3 T cell receptor beta chains presented below share a single source sample, sequenced in a study of Graves' ophthalmopathy and Graves' hyperthyroidism. Using RNA transcripts, the TCR beta CDR3 regions were amplified. RT-PCR was first run with HTBI primers, then multiplex PCR in a second round. TCRdb ran MiXCR on the multiplex PCR reads and lists one entry per CDR3 protein. In the table there are some 150,000 distinct CDR3 sequences, about two fifths of which are singletons. Sample: peripheral blood. The receptors derive from a man aged 25 to 40 with Graves' ophthalmopathy.

The chain links TRBV6-2 or TRBV6-3 to TRBJ2-7; no definite D call. The CDR3 spans 15 residues. The germline V gene has CDR1 MNHEY and CDR2 SVGEGT. Trimming took 4 bases from V and 5 from J, leaving 18 bases between them. As DNA, the CDR3 is TGTGCCAGCAGTTTTAGAGACCTCATAAGGAACGAGCAGTACTTC. As protein: CASSFRDLIRNEQYF.

This chain links TRBV6-2 or TRBV6-3 with TRBJ1-1, with TRBD1 as a possible D gene (6 bases). Trimming removed 2 bases at V and 6 bases at J, with 13 bases between. The germline CDR1 and CDR2 sequences are MNHEY and SVGEGT. This CDR3 has 14 amino acids. The DNA for the CDR3 is TGTGCCAGCAGTTACAGTTGGGGGCCCGCTGAAGCTTTCTTT. This encodes CASSYSWGPAEAFF.

This clonotype was counted at least ten times. The rearrangement uses TRBV7-3 and TRBJ2-5; TRBD1 or TRBD2 may be the D gene (6 bases each). There are 18 residues in the CDR3. V lost 2 bases, J lost 3 bases, and 22 bases lay in between. CDR1 and CDR2 from the germline V gene are SGHTA and FQGTGA. The CDR3 sequence: CASSLGGPGLFSKETQYF. The CDR3 coding sequence is TGTGCCAGCAGCTTAGGGGGGCCAGGGTTATTCTCGAAAGAGACCCAGTACTTC.